The source of this T cell receptor (beta chain) is a study of shared clonotypes between healthy human individuals. Study-wide background: Each donor contributed plates that comprised three CD4 naive, three CD4 memory, two CD8 naive and one CD8 memory.

A CD45RA+ naive subset and a CD45RA-negative memory subset were split from CD4+ cells. Sequencing was performed with immunoSEQ multiplex PCR; in TCRdb, only in-frame clones are kept and a portion is missing. The data contain some 300,000 clones, around 67% of them seen just once; the ten biggest clones take up less than 11%. Study outcomes and limitations: With four donors compared, roughly 5% of naive CD4 clonotypes were shared.

V lost 6 bases and J 0 bases, leaving 8 bases between the germline ends. The CDR3 runs 13 residues. The V gene's germline CDR1 is SNHLY and CDR2 FYNNEI. On this clone: Antigen: not known.

This chain links TRBV2 with TRBJ1-1; TRBD1 might be the D (5 bases). Sample: memory CD4+ T cells sorted from blood. Described subset: CD45RA-negative fraction. The receptor comes from a man aged 25-40 years in good health. The CDR3 coding sequence is TGTGCCAGCAGAAGGGGAATGAACACTGAAGCTTTCTTT. Its translation: CASRRGMNTEAFF. The full variable domain, with the rest looked up from reference TRBV2 and TRBJ1-1, is EPEVTQTPSHQVTQMGQEVILRCVPISNHLYFYWYRQILGQKVEFLVSFYNNEISEKSEIFDDQFSVERPDGSNFTLKIRSTKLEDSAMYFCASRRGMNTEAFFGQGTRLTVV.